What follows is one T cell receptor beta chain and its context. Its antigen is undetermined. V lost 7 bases, J lost 3 bases, and 19 bases lay in between. The CDR3 extends over 16 amino acids. Germline CDR1 reads MNHNY; CDR2 reads SVGAGI (reference sequence). Method: immunoSEQ multiplex PCR; TCRdb's copy keeps in-frame clones and lacks some. The table lists 300,000 to 400,000 clones, about 88% of them singletons. This sample was taken from a study of Ad26.COV2.S vaccination and SARS-CoV-2 variants. Overall study: In the study, Ad26.COV2.S was injected intramuscularly once, or twice 56 days apart.

Treatment noted: approximately 18 received Ad26.COV2.S at low or high dose, single or two shots; 5 received placebo; per-sample allocation not given. Specimen acquisition occurred on day 63 following the initial vaccine or placebo injection. Study conclusions and caveats: People who got the vaccine had more spike-specific TCR breadth than people who got placebo. Similar non-spike TCR breadth was seen in vaccine and placebo recipients.

This chain uses TRBV6-6 with TRBJ1-5, with D possibly matching TRBD1 (6 bases). The input for sequencing was peripheral blood, taken in a trial of Ad26.COV2.S vaccine versus placebo. This sequence originates from a person between 18 and 65 years old who received the Ad26.COV2.S COVID-19 vaccine or a placebo. CDR3 sequence: CASKNREGYDNQPQHF. The CDR3 DNA reads TGTGCCAGCAAAAACAGGGAGGGGTATGACAATCAGCCCCAGCATTTT.